This T cell receptor (beta chain) was found in a study of T cells after yellow fever vaccination (dated by TCRdb to between 2017 and 2020). With respect to the entire study: The SMART-Seq v4 Ultra Low Input RNA kit was used to prepare libraries from fractions with low cell numbers. To track T-cell clones before and after primary and booster YFV17D yellow fever vaccination, bulk TCR alpha and beta repertoires were sequenced longitudinally. Two healthy male donors, one aged 18 to 30 and one aged 30 to 40 years, were included in the cohort. Blood samples were taken at several timepoints before and after primary and secondary immunization, and bulk PBMC replicates and cell subsets were isolated.

Broad study findings and their caveats: Because only two donors were included in the study, the extent to which the findings can be generalized is limited. After the booster, most clones that had expanded after primary vaccination were detected again (nearly 98% of CD4 and around nine tenths of CD8), suggesting broad maintenance of memory. A small fraction of clonotypes showed up in both the CD4 and CD8 compartments, probably as a result of convergent recombination. Compared with the primary T-cell response, the secondary T-cell response was faster but weaker, reaching its peak on day 5 rather than on day 15. FACS-sorted repertoires could contain abundant contaminating clonotypes from the bulk population, so computational filtering was required.

V is pared back by 4 bases and J by 5 bases, with 15 bases lying between the germline termini. The germline V gene gives CDR1 as SGHRS and CDR2 as YFSETQ. Its CDR3 holds 14 amino acids, cysteine through phenylalanine. Only CDR3 DNA remains: 42 bases, in frame from the first base. Synthesis of TCR cDNA relied on 5'RACE template switching, a step that introduced a universal primer site along with unique molecular identifiers. Priming for cDNA synthesis came from both the TCR alpha and TCR beta constant segments. Library amplification involved two PCR steps, and the second step added sample barcodes and sequencing adapters. Sequencing of the libraries was done on either Illumina HiSeq 2500 (2x100 bp) or NovaSeq (2x150 bp). The original methods were these. Reads were demultiplexed and collapsed into UMI consensus sequences with MIGEC, and V(D)J alignment was performed with MiXCR. Vaccine-responding clonotypes were identified with edgeR using replicate PBMC samples, with FDR below 0.01 and a log2 fold change above 5 up to day 15 being required. Each bulk clonotype was labeled CD4 or CD8 based on which sequenced repertoire, CD4 or CD8, contained the clonotype at higher abundance. In-frame beta chains were kept once TCRdb had trimmed the public reads at Q25 with fastp and called clones with MiXCR. Merged by CDR3 protein, the rows form single entries marked with the most common genes and DNA. V and J calls and clone size were set by TCRdb, not the authors. The sample profile shows 150,000 to 200,000 distinct CDR3 sequences; 5.5% to 7.5% of them were found once. The ten biggest clones cover roughly 3% of the sample.

This clonotype was seen only a few times. The target of this receptor is not known. Base qualities are not recorded, but no much larger clone differs from it by a single base. Per the publication, the treatment or condition label means: live attenuated yellow fever vaccine strain. PBMCs were isolated from peripheral blood using a standard Ficoll-Paque protocol. Dynabeads CD4 and CD8 positive selection kits were used to isolate the CD4 and CD8 T-cell fractions. TriZol was used to extract RNA from bulk PBMCs, from CD4 and CD8 fractions, and from dextramer-positive and dextramer-negative fractions. The TCR originated in a man between 18 and 35 years old who received the YFV17D yellow fever vaccine. Recombination connected TRBV5-1 to TRBJ2-5; D gene: possibly TRBD1, on 6 matching bases. Here the sequenced sample was CD4+ T cells sorted from PBMCs, taken on the day of the first yellow fever vaccination. This receptor has the CDR3 CASSGGEVAETQYF. The DNA sequence is TGCGCCAGCAGCGGGGGCGAAGTCGCGGAGACCCAGTACTTC.